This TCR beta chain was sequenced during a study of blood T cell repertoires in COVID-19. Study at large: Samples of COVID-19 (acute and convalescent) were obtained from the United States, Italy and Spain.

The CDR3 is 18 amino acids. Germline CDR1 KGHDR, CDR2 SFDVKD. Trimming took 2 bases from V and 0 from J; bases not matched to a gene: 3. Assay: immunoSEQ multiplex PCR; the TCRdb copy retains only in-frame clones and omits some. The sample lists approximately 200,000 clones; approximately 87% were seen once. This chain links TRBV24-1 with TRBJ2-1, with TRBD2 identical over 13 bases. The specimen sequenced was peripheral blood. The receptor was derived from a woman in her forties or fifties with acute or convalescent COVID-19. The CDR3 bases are TGTGCCACCAGTGATTCAGGACTAGCGGGAGACTCCTACAATGAGCAGTTCTTC. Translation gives CATSDSGLAGDSYNEQFF.